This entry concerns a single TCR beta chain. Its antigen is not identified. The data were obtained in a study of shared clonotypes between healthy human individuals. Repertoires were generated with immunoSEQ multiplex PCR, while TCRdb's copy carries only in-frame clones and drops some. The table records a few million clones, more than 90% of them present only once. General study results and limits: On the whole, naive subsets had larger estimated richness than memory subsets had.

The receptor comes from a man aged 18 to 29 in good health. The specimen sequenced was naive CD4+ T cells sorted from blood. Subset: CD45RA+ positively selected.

Here the CDR3 DNA reads TGCGCCAGCAGCTTAGGGGACAGTCAAACAGATACGCAGTATTTT. Translation: CASSLGDSQTDTQYF. The chain links TRBV5-1 to TRBJ2-3; 7 positions match TRBD1. The CDR3 is made up of 15 amino acids. The V segment lost 2 bases and the J segment 3 bases; nucleotides outside the gene matches: 6. Germline loops: CDR1 SGHRS, CDR2 YFSETQ.